This T cell receptor beta chain came from a study of early T cells in non-severe SARS-CoV-2 infection. The wider study: Sequencing of unsorted whole blood was done on bulk RNA, leaving chains unpaired.

This clonotype was counted many times. Unique molecular identifiers tagged individual cDNA molecules. TCRdb recomputed calls from the 5' RACE reads with MiXCR, one row per CDR3 protein. This repertoire shows some 36,000 distinct CDR3 sequences, around 5.7% found once; its top ten account for roughly 4.5%. Sequencing used whole blood. The clonotype was recovered from an adult who was a healthcare worker with PCR-confirmed SARS-CoV-2 infection or an uninfected control (not recorded which).

The chain's CDR3 is CSASRENQPQHF. The CDR3 DNA sequence: TGCAGTGCCTCCAGGGAGAATCAGCCCCAGCATTTT. The chain has TRBV20-1 and TRBJ1-5, with D tentatively TRBD1 (5 bases). CDR3 length equals 12 residues. V was shortened by 6 bases and J by 4 bases, with 10 bases between the two germline ends. Germline V gene data show CDR1 as DFQATT and CDR2 as SNEGSKA (reference sequence).